The 5 T cell receptor beta chains in this list originate from one sample, sequenced in a study of immune cell composition in non-small cell lung cancer. Clones were sequenced by immunoSEQ multiplex PCR, and TCRdb holds only the in-frame ones, with some missing. The sample yields about 14,000 clones, about 85% seen once. The sequenced sample was lung tumor tissue. The receptor source for this set is a human donor with non-small cell lung cancer.

The chain employs TRBV5-5 and TRBJ1-5; D is possibly TRBD1 (6 bases). Trimming stripped 0 bases from V and 6 bases from J, with 10 bases between. The CDR3 length is 14 residues. The germline V gene encodes CDR1 SGHKS and CDR2 YYEKEE (reference sequence). CDR3 amino acids: CASSLEGGSQPQHF. The CDR3 DNA is TGTGCCAGCAGCTTGGAAGGGGGAAGTCAGCCCCAGCATTTT.

On this clone: This is likely an artifact of a read error, given a far larger clone one base away. The V call is TRBV7-4, the J call TRBJ2-7; 10 bases line up with TRBD2. Germline V gene lookup returns CDR1 SGHVT and CDR2 SQSDAQ. The length of the CDR3 is 14 residues. V lost 5 bases, J lost 2 bases, and 3 bases stayed unmatched. The CDR3 nucleotides are TGTGCCAGCAGCGAAGGACTAGCGGCCTACGAGCAGTACTTC. Its protein is CASSEGLAAYEQYF.

The CDR3 spells CAIRTGPTIKNIQYF. CDR3 nucleotides: TGTGCCATCCGGACAGGGCCGACTATCAAAAACATTCAGTACTTC. The chain links TRBV6-1 to TRBJ2-4; 8 bases align to TRBD1. The junction had 11 bases not matched to a gene; V was cut back by 10 bases and J by 3 bases. The germline V gene encodes CDR1 MNHNS and CDR2 SASEGT. This CDR3 has 15 residues.

This clone showed up just once. V gene TRBV6-1 combines with J gene TRBJ1-6; 9 positions match TRBD1. Trimming cost V 1 base and J 8 bases; bases outside gene matches: 3. The germline gives CDR1 MNHNS, CDR2 SASEGT. The CDR3 runs to 15 residues. The CDR3 DNA sequence: TGTGCCAGCAGTGAAGTCTGGACAGGGGATTCACCCCTCCACTTT. Translation gives CASSEVWTGDSPLHF.

V and J are TRBV5-4 and TRBJ2-3; TRBD2 aligns across 7 bases. The V segment lost 4 bases and the J segment 3 bases; nucleotides outside the gene matches: 2. This CDR3 contains 13 residues. Germline lookup yields CDR1 SGHNT and CDR2 YYREEE (reference sequence). For the CDR3, the DNA is TGTGCCAGCAGCGGGGAGGGTACAGATACGCAGTATTTT. Its translation: CASSGEGTDTQYF.